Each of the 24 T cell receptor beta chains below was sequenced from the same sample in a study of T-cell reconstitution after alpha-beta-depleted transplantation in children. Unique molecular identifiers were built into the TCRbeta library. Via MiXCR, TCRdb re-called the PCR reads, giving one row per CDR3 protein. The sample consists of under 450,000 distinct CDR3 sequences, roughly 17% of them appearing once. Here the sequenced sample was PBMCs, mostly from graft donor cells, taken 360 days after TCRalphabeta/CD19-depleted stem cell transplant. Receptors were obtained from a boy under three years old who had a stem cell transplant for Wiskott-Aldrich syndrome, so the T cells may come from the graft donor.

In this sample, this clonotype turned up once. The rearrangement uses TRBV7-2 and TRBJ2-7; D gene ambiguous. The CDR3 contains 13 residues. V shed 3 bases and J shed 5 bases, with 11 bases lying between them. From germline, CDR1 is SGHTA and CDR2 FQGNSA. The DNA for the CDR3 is TGTGCCAGCAGCTTTACTCAAGGTAACGAGCAGTACTTC. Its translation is CASSFTQGNEQYF. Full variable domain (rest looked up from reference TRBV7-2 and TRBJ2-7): GAGVSQSPSNKVTEKGKDVELRCDPISGHTALYWYRQSLGQGLEFLIYFQGNSAPDKSGLPSDRFSAERTGGSVSTLTIQRTQQEDSAVYLCASSFTQGNEQYFGPGTRLTVT.

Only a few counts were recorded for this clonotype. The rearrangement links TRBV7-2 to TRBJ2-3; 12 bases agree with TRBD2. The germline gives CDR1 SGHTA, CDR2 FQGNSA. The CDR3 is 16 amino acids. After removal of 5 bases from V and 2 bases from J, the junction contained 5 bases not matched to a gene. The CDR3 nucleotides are TGTGCCAGCAGCAATGGACTAGCGGGAAACACAGATACGCAGTATTTT. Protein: CASSNGLAGNTDTQYF.

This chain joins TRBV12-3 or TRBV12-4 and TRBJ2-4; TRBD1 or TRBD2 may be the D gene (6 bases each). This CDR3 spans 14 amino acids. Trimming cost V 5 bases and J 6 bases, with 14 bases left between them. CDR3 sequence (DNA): TGTGCCAGCAGTAGCCCCGGAGGGGGAAACATTCAGTACTTC. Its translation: CASSSPGGGNIQYF.

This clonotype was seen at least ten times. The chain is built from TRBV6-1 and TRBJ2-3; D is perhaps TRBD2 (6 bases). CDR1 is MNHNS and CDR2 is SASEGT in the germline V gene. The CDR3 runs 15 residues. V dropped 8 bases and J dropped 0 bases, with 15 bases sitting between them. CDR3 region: CASSDYFTSTDTQYF. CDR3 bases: TGTGCCAGCTCGGACTATTTCACTAGCACAGATACGCAGTATTTT.

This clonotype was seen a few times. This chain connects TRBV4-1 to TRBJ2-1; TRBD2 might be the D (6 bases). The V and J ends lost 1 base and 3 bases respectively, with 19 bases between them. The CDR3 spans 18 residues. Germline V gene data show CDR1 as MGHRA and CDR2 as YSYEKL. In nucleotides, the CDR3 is TGCGCCAGCAGCCAAGGTGGGGGAGGTTATCCAATCTACAATGAGCAGTTCTTC. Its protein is CASSQGGGGYPIYNEQFF.

The CDR3 DNA reads TGCGCCAGCAGCCAAATCAGGGGAGAAACTAATGAAAAACTGTTTTTT. Protein product: CASSQIRGETNEKLFF. The chain uses TRBV4-3 and TRBJ1-4; D may be TRBD1 (6 bases). The ends were cut back, 2 bases at V and 1 base at J, with 11 bases in the middle. Germline loops: CDR1 LGHNA, CDR2 YSLEER. The CDR3 runs to 16 residues.

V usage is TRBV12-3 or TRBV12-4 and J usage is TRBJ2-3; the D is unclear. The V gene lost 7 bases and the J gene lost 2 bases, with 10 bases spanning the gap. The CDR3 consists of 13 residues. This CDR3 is CASKRKNTDTQYF. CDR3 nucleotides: TGTGCCAGCAAGAGGAAAAACACAGATACGCAGTATTTT.

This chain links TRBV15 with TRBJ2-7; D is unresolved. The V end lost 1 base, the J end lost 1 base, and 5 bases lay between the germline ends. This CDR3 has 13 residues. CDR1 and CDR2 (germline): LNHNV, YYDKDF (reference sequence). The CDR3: CATSRVVSYEQYF. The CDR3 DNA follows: TGTGCCACCAGCAGAGTAGTTTCCTACGAGCAGTACTTC.

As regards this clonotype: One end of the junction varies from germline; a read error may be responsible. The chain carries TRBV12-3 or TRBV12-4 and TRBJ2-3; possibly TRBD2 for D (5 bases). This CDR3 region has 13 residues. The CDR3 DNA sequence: TGTGCCAGCGGTTTACTAGACACCAATACGCAGTATTTT. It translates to CASGLLDTNTQYF.

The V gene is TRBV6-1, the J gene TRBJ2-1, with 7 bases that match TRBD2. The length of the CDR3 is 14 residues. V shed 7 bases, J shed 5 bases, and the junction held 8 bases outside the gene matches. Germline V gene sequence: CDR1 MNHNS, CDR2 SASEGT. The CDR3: CASKESLADNEQFF. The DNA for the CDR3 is TGTGCCAGCAAGGAGAGTCTAGCGGACAATGAGCAGTTCTTC.

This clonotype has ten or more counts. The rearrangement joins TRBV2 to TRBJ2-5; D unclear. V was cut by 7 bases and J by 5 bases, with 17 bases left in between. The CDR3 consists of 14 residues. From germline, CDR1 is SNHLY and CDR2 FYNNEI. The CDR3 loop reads CASKSVAPSETQYF. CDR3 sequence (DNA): TGTGCCAGCAAATCCGTGGCCCCTTCGGAGACCCAGTACTTC. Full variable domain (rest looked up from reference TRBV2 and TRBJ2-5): EPEVTQTPSHQVTQMGQEVILRCVPISNHLYFYWYRQILGQKVEFLVSFYNNEISEKSEIFDDQFSVERPDGSNFTLKIRSTKLEDSAMYFCASKSVAPSETQYFGPGTRLLVL.

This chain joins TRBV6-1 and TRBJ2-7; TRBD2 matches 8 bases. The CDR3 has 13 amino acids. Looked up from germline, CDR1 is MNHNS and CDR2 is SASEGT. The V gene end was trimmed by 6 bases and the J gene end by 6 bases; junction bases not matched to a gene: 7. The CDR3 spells CASRRLAGSEQYF. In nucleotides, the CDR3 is TGTGCCAGCAGAAGGCTAGCGGGCAGCGAGCAGTACTTC.

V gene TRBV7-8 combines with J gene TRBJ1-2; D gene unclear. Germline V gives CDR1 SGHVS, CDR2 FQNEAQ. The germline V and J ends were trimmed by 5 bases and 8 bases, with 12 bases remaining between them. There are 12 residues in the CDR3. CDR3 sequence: CASSPGRAGYTF. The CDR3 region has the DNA TGTGCCAGCAGCCCTGGACGTGCAGGCTACACCTTC.

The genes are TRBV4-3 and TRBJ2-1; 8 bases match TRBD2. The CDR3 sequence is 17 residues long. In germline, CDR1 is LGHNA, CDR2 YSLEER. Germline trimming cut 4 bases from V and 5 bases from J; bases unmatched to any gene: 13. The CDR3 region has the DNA TGCGCCAGCAGCCCGAGACGGAGCGGGAGTGGGGACAATGAGCAGTTCTTC. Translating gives CASSPRRSGSGDNEQFF.

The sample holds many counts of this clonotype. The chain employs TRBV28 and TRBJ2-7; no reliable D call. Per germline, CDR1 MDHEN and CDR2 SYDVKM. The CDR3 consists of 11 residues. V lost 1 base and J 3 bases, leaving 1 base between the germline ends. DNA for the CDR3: TGTGCCAGCAGTTTATACTACGAGCAGTACTTC. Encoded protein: CASSLYYEQYF.

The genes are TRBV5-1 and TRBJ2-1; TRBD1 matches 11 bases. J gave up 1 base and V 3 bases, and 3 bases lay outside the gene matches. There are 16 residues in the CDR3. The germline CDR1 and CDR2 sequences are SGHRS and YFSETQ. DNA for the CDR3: TGCGCCAGCAGCTCGGACAGGGGGCTTTCCTACAATGAGCAGTTCTTC. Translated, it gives CASSSDRGLSYNEQFF.

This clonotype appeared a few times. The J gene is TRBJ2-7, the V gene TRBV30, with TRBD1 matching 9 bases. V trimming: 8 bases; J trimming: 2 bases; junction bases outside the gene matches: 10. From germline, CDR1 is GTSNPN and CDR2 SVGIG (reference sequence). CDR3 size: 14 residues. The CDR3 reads CAGRKGQGAYEQYF. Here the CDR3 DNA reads TGTGCCGGCCGTAAGGGACAGGGAGCCTACGAGCAGTACTTC.

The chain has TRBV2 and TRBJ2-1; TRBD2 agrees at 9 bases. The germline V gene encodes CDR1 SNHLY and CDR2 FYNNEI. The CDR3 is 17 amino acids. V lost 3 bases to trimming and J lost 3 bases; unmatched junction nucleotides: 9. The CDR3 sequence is CASSDTPSGDLYNEQFF. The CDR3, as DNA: TGTGCCAGCAGTGATACCCCTAGCGGGGACCTCTACAATGAGCAGTTCTTC.

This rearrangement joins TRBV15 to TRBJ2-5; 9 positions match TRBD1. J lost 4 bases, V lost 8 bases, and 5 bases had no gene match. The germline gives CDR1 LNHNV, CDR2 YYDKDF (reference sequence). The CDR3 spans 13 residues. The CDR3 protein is CATEGTGRETQYF. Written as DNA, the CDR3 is TGTGCCACCGAAGGGACAGGGCGAGAGACCCAGTACTTC.

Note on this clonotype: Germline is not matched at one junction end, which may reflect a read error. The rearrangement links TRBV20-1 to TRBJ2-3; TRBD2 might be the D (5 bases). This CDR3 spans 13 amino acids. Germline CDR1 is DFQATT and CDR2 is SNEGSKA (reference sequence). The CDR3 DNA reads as TGCAGTACTAGTCCGGTCGCTGCGGATACGCAGTATTTT. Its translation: CSTSPVAADTQYF.

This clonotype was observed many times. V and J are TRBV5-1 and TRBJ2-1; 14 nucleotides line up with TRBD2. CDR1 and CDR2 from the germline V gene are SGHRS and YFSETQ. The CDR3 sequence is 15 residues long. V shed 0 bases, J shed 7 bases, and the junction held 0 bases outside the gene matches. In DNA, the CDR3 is TGCGCCAGCAGCTTGGGGACTAGCGGGAGGAATGAGCAGTTCTTC. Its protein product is CASSLGTSGRNEQFF. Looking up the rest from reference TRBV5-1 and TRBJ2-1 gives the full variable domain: KAGVTQTPRYLIKTRGQQVTLSCSPISGHRSVSWYQQTPGQGLQFLFEYFSETQRNKGNFPGRFSGRQFSNSRSEMNVSTLELGDSALYLCASSLGTSGRNEQFFGPGTRLTVL.

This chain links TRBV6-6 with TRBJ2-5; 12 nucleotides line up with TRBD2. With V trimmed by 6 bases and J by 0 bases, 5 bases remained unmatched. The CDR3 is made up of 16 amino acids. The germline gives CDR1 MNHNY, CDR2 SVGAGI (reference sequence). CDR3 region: CASRSGLAGYQETQYF. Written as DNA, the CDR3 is TGTGCCAGCAGATCCGGACTAGCGGGGTACCAAGAGACCCAGTACTTC.

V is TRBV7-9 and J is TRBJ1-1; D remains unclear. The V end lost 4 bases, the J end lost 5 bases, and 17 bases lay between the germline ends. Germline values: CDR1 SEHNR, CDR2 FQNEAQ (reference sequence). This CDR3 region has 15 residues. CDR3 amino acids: CASSSNGLTGTEAFF. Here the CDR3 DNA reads TGTGCCAGCAGCTCAAACGGCCTCACGGGAACTGAAGCTTTCTTT. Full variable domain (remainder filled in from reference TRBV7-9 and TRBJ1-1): DTGVSQNPRHKITKRGQNVTFRCDPISEHNRLYWYRQTLGQGPEFLTYFQNEAQLEKSRLLSDRFSAERPKGSFSTLEIQRTEQGDSAMYLCASSSNGLTGTEAFFGQGTRLTVV.

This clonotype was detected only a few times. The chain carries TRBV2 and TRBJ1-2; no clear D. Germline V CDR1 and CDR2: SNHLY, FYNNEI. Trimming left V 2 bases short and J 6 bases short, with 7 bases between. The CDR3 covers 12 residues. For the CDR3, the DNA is TGTGCCAGCAGTGAATGGGAGGATGGCTACACCTTC. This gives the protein CASSEWEDGYTF. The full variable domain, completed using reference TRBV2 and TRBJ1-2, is EPEVTQTPSHQVTQMGQEVILRCVPISNHLYFYWYRQILGQKVEFLVSFYNNEISEKSEIFDDQFSVERPDGSNFTLKIRSTKLEDSAMYFCASSEWEDGYTFGSGTRLTVV.